This T cell receptor beta chain originates from a study of cytomegalovirus exposure and HLA in healthy donors. CDR1 SNHLY and CDR2 FYNNEI come from the germline V gene. With 7 bases removed from V and 4 bases from J, the gap between germline ends came to 10 bases. The CDR3 runs 12 residues. Primers for the PCR totalled 60 Vbeta and 13 Jbeta. Sequenced by immunoSEQ multiplex PCR; TCRdb stores in-frame clones only, minus some. The sample yields roughly 200,000 clones, roughly four fifths seen once. The TCR was taken from a man aged 35-49 years in good health and CMV-seropositive. The V gene is TRBV2, the J gene TRBJ1-2; D gene ambiguous. Material: PBMCs. The CDR3 protein is CASKQEAYGYTF. CDR3 in DNA: TGTGCCAGCAAGCAGGAGGCCTATGGCTACACCTTC.